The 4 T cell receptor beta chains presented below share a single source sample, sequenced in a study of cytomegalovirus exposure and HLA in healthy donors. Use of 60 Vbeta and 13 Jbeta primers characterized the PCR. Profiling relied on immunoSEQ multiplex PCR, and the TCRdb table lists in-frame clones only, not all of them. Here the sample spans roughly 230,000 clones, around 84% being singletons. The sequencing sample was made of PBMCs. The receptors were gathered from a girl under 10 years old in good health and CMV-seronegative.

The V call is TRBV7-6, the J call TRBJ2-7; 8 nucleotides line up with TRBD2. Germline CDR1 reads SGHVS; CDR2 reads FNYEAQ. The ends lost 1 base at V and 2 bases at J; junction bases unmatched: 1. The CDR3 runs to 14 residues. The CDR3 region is CASSLGGLAYEQYF. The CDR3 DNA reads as TGTGCCAGCAGCTTAGGGGGACTAGCCTACGAGCAGTACTTC.

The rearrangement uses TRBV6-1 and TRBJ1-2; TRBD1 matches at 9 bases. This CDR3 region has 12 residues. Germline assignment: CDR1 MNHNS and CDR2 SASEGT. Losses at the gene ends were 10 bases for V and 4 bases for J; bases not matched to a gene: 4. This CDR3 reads CATRQGVYGYTF. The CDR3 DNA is TGTGCCACGCGACAGGGGGTCTATGGCTACACCTTC.

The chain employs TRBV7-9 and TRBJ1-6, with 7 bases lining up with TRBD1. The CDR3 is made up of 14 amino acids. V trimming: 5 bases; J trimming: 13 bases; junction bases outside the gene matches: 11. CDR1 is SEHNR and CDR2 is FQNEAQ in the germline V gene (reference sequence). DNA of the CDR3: TGTGCCAGCAGCCTCGGGACAGTCCCGTCCCCCCTCCACTTT. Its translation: CASSLGTVPSPLHF.

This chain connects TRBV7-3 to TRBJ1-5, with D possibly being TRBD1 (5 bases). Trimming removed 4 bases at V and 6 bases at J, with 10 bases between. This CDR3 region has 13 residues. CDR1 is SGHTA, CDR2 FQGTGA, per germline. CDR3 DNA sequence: TGTGCCAGCAGCTGGATCAGGGTTCAGCCCCAGCATTTT. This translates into CASSWIRVQPQHF. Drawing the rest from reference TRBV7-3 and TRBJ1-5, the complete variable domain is GAGVSQTPSNKVTEKGKYVELRCDPISGHTALYWYRQSLGQGPEFLIYFQGTGAADDSGLPNDRFFAVRPEGSVSTLKIQRTERGDSAVYLCASSWIRVQPQHFGDGTRLSIL.